These 8 T cell receptor beta chains came from one sample sequenced in a study of early stage breast cancer tumors. Only in-frame clones appear in the TCRdb table, and some are missing; sequencing was by immunoSEQ multiplex PCR. The table has more than 65,000 clones, more than 70% seen once. The sample was blood. Receptors were obtained from a person in their 40s with breast cancer.

This clone was seen a single time. This chain uses TRBV7-2 with TRBJ1-1, with D hard to call. The CDR3 is made up of 15 amino acids. Germline CDR1 is SGHTA and CDR2 is FQGNSA. V shed 1 base and J shed 2 bases, with 11 bases lying between them. The CDR3 loop is CASSLEVLLNTEAFF. The CDR3 region has the DNA TGTGCCAGCAGCTTAGAGGTCCTCCTCAACACTGAAGCTTTCTTT.

The chain joins TRBV5-1 to TRBJ2-5; D remains unclear. The CDR3 covers 14 residues. The V end was cut by 0 bases, the J end by 3 bases, with 9 bases between. Germline CDR1 and CDR2: SGHRS and YFSETQ. The CDR3 sequence: CASSLGSAKETQYF. The CDR3, as DNA: TGCGCCAGCAGCTTGGGGTCCGCGAAAGAGACCCAGTACTTC.

This CDR3 reads CASSISSVNQPQHF. DNA of the CDR3: TGTGCCAGTAGTATTTCGTCAGTCAATCAGCCCCAGCATTTT. The rearrangement joins TRBV19 to TRBJ1-5; D is unresolved. Deletions cut 3 bases from V and 3 bases from J, with 9 bases between. The V gene's germline CDR1 is LNHDA and CDR2 SQIVND (reference sequence). CDR3 length: 14 residues.

The gene calls are TRBV19 and TRBJ1-5; unclear D gene. Germline V gene data show CDR1 as LNHDA and CDR2 as SQIVND (reference sequence). CDR3 length: 14 amino acids. V lost 2 bases to trimming and J lost 5 bases, with 10 bases between them. CDR3 coding DNA: TGTGCCAGTAGTATAATGGGCGGGGATCAGCCCCAGCATTTT. This translates into CASSIMGGDQPQHF.

The chain links TRBV9 to TRBJ2-3; D gene uncertain. V lost 3 bases and J 6 bases, leaving 11 bases between the germline ends. Germline V gives CDR1 SGDLS, CDR2 YYNGEE. This CDR3 contains 13 residues. The DNA of the CDR3 is TGTGCCAGCAGCGCCGGCGTGGGGGATACGCAGTATTTT. Translated: CASSAGVGDTQYF.

V gene TRBV15 combines with J gene TRBJ2-2; no clear D gene. The V and J ends lost 0 bases and 4 bases respectively, with 9 bases between them. In germline, CDR1 is LNHNV, CDR2 YYDKDF (reference sequence). The CDR3 has 15 amino acids. CDR3 sequence: CATSRDGVGTGELFF. For the CDR3, the DNA is TGTGCCACCAGCAGAGATGGGGTGGGCACCGGGGAGCTGTTTTTT.

This chain joins TRBV7-9 and TRBJ2-5; possibly TRBD2 for D (6 bases). The V end lost 1 base, the J end lost 9 bases, and 15 bases lay between the germline ends. CDR1 is SEHNR and CDR2 is FQNEAQ in the germline V gene (reference sequence). This CDR3 contains 14 residues. The CDR3 DNA is TGTGCCAGCAGCTTAGATAGCGGCCGGCGGTCCCAGTACTTC. Translation gives CASSLDSGRRSQYF.

The V gene is TRBV28, the J gene TRBJ2-4; D might be TRBD1 (6 bases). Germline V gives CDR1 MDHEN, CDR2 SYDVKM. V lost 7 bases and J 1 base, leaving 14 bases between the germline ends. This CDR3 is 15 amino acids long. Written as DNA, the CDR3 is TGTGCCAGCAACCTTTCCGACAGGGCCAAAAACATTCAGTACTTC. Residues: CASNLSDRAKNIQYF.